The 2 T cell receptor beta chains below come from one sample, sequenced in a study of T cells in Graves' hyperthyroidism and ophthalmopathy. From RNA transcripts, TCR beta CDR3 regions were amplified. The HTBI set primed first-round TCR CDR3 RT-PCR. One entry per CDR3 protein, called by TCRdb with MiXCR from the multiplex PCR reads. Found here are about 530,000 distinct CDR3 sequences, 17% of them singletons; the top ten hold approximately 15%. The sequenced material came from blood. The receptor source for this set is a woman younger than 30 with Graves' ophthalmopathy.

CDR3 in DNA: TGCAGCGTTGGGCCCACAGTGGACTATGGCTACACCTTC. Protein product: CSVGPTVDYGYTF. The chain employs TRBV29-1 and TRBJ1-2; unclear D gene. V lost 4 bases and J lost 3, with 12 bases in between. Germline V gene lookup returns CDR1 SQVTM and CDR2 ANQGSEA. CDR3 length: 13 amino acids.

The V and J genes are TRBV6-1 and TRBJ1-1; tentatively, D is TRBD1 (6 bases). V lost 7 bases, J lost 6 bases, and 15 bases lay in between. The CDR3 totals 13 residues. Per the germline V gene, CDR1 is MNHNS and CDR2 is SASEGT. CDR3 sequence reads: CASTKRGRAEAFF. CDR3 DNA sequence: TGTGCCAGCACTAAAAGGGGGAGGGCTGAAGCTTTCTTT.